The 14 T cell receptor beta chains given below trace back to one sample, sequenced in a study of T cell responses to AZD1222 COVID-19 vaccine. TCRdb keeps only in-frame clones here, not all; method: immunoSEQ multiplex PCR. Among around 100,000 clones listed, roughly 90% were seen once. The source was peripheral blood, collected on day 0 of AZD1222 vaccination. All receptors come from an adult in good health.

This clone occurred once. The J gene is TRBJ1-2, the V gene TRBV30; D unresolved. Looked up from germline, CDR1 is GTSNPN and CDR2 is SVGIG (reference sequence). Trimming removed 0 bases at V and 4 bases at J, with 6 bases between. The CDR3 length is 12 residues. The CDR3 loop reads CAWSVWSYGYTF. CDR3 sequence (DNA): TGTGCCTGGAGTGTATGGAGCTATGGCTACACCTTC.

The rearrangement joins TRBV3-1 (or the pseudogene TRBV3-2) to TRBJ1-4, with 8 bases identical to TRBD1. J lost 5 bases, V lost 4 bases, and 6 bases had no gene match. Germline CDR1 and CDR2: LGHDT and YNNKEL (reference sequence). This CDR3 is 15 amino acids long. The CDR3 DNA sequence: TGTGCCAGCAGCCCCCAGGGGGCAGGGAATGAAAAACTGTTTTTT. It yields the protein CASSPQGAGNEKLFF.

In regard to this clone: One end of the junction does not line up with germline, which may come from a read error. CDR3 bases: TGTGCCAGCAACATACCGGGACAGGGATCAGCCCAAATCTTC. Translating gives CASNIPGQGSAQIF. The V gene is TRBV9, the J gene TRBJ1-2; 9 bases line up with TRBD1. The CDR3 is 14 amino acids. Germline lookup yields CDR1 SGDLS and CDR2 YYNGEE.

The chain has TRBV15 and TRBJ2-2, with D possibly being TRBD1 or TRBD2 (5 bases each). Trimming left V 9 bases short and J 4 bases short, with 15 bases between. Germline V gene lookup returns CDR1 LNHNV and CDR2 YYDKDF (reference sequence). The CDR3 contains 14 residues. In DNA, the CDR3 is TGTGCCACGCAAGCAGGGAGAACCACCGGGGAGCTGTTTTTT. It is translated as CATQAGRTTGELFF.

CDR3 loop: CSVPWTGYGYTF. The CDR3, as DNA: TGCAGCGTTCCCTGGACGGGATATGGCTACACCTTC. This rearrangement joins TRBV29-1 to TRBJ1-2; D is ambiguous. V dropped 5 bases and J dropped 5 bases, with 12 bases sitting between them. The V gene's germline CDR1 is SQVTM and CDR2 ANQGSEA. The CDR3 is 12 residues long.

This clone has a single count. The V and J genes are TRBV7-9 and TRBJ1-2; D is uncertain. CDR1 is SEHNR and CDR2 is FQNEAQ in the germline V gene (reference sequence). CDR3 length equals 14 residues. The germline V and J ends were trimmed by 2 bases and 3 bases, with 10 bases remaining between them. The CDR3 sequence is CASSLSGVDYGYTF. The CDR3 coding sequence is TGTGCCAGCAGCTTAAGTGGTGTCGACTATGGCTACACCTTC.

This clone was seen only a few times. The chain employs TRBV30 and TRBJ1-1; D gene unclear. Germline assignment: CDR1 GTSNPN and CDR2 SVGIG (reference sequence). The V gene lost 3 bases and the J gene lost 1 base, with 3 bases spanning the gap. The CDR3 length is 11 residues. CDR3 sequence reads: CAWRGNTEAFF. DNA for the CDR3: TGTGCCTGGAGGGGGAACACTGAAGCTTTCTTT.

J is TRBJ1-2 and V is TRBV5-8; D call uncertain. The CDR3 length is 13 residues. The V end lost 2 bases, the J end lost 8 bases, and 13 bases lay between the germline ends. Germline CDR1 SGHTS, CDR2 YDEGEE. CDR3 amino acids: CASSFTLRSGYTF. In DNA, the CDR3 is TGTGCCAGCAGCTTTACGCTGCGCAGCGGCTACACCTTC. The entire variable domain, with the rest obtained from reference TRBV5-8 and TRBJ1-2, is as follows: EAGVTQSPTHLIKTRGQQATLRCSPISGHTSVYWYQQALGLGLQFLLWYDEGEERNRGNFPPRFSGRQFPNYSSELNVNALELEDSALYLCASSFTLRSGYTFGSGTRLTVV.

Only one count was recorded for this clone. The chain carries TRBV6-5 and TRBJ1-4, with D possibly being TRBD1 (5 bases). Looked up from germline, CDR1 is MNHEY and CDR2 is SVGAGI. The CDR3 is 14 residues long. Trimming removed 4 bases at V and 7 bases at J, with 13 bases between. The CDR3, as DNA: TGTGCCAGCAGTTCCGATGGGGGTGGTGAAAAACTGTTTTTT. As protein: CASSSDGGGEKLFF.

The chain uses TRBV30 and TRBJ1-2, with a weak D call TRBD1 (5 bases). Trimming left V 0 bases short and J 6 bases short, with 14 bases between. The CDR3 has 14 residues. From germline, CDR1 is GTSNPN and CDR2 SVGIG (reference sequence). The CDR3 spells CAWSVSSGLDGYTF. The CDR3 coding sequence is TGTGCCTGGAGTGTAAGTTCAGGGCTCGATGGCTACACCTTC.

In nucleotides, the CDR3 is TGTGCCAGCAGCCCACGAGCGGGCTCTGGAAACACCATATATTTT. It encodes CASSPRAGSGNTIYF. This rearrangement joins TRBV7-2 to TRBJ1-3; D uncertain. CDR3 size: 15 residues. Trimming shortened V by 5 bases and J by 0 bases, and 11 bases separated the two germline ends. Germline V lookup: CDR1 SGHTA, CDR2 FQGNSA.

The chain recombines TRBV7-6 with TRBJ2-2; TRBD1 agrees at 7 bases. The germline gives CDR1 SGHVS, CDR2 FNYEAQ. CDR3 length equals 15 residues. V lost 1 base to trimming and J lost 5 bases; unmatched junction nucleotides: 4. The CDR3 region has the DNA TGTGCCAGCAGCTTAGTGCCAGGGGGTACCGGGGAGCTGTTTTTT. Translation: CASSLVPGGTGELFF.

CDR3 sequence (DNA): TGTGCCAGCTCAGCGAAACAGGGGGGTATCGATGAGCAGTTCTTC. It translates to CASSAKQGGIDEQFF. The rearrangement uses TRBV18 and TRBJ2-1; 8 bases agree with TRBD1. Germline V CDR1 and CDR2: KGHSH, LQKENI. The V gene end was trimmed by 5 bases and the J gene end by 8 bases; junction bases not matched to a gene: 11. The CDR3 contains 15 residues.

The chain recombines TRBV11-2 with TRBJ2-2; 9 nucleotides agree with TRBD1. Per germline, CDR1 SGHAT and CDR2 FQNNGV. The CDR3 is made up of 15 amino acids. The V gene end was trimmed by 5 bases and the J gene end by 5 bases; junction bases not matched to a gene: 6. This CDR3 is CASSPWTGDTGELFF. In DNA, the CDR3 is TGTGCCAGCAGCCCCTGGACAGGGGATACCGGGGAGCTGTTTTTT.